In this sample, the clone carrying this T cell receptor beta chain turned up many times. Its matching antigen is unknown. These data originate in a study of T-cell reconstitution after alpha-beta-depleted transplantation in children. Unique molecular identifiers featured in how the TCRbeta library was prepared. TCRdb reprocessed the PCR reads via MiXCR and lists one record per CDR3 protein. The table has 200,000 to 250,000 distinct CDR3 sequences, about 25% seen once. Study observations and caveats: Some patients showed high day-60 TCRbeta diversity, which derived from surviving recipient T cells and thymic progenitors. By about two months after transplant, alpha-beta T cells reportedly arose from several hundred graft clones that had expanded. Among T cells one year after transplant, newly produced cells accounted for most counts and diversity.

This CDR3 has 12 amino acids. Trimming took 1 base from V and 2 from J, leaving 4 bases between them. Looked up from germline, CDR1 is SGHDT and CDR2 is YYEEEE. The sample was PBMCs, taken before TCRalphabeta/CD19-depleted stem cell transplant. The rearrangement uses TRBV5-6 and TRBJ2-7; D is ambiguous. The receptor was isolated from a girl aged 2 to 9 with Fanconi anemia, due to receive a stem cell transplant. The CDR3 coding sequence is TGTGCCAGCAGCTTGTTGGCCTACGAGCAGTACTTC. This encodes CASSLLAYEQYF.